One sample yielded the 24 T cell receptor beta chains listed below, sequenced in a study of blood T cell repertoires in COVID-19 (dated by TCRdb to 2020 to 2021). The receptor library was made with the immunoSEQ multiplex PCR assay. TCRdb carries this immuneACCESS record with in-frame sequences only. Its versions omit some clonotypes, under half of them owing to an unresolved V gene in the studies checked, with the rest unexplained. The sample yields 350,000 or so clones; roughly 87% were counted once. The top ten clones comprise approximately 1% of the sample. The sequencing input was PBMCs or T cells enriched from blood (not recorded which). The receptors come from a woman in her 30s who had recovered from COVID-19.

The chain joins TRBV5-1 to TRBJ2-3; D is uncertain. The CDR3 is 12 residues long. The V gene's germline CDR1 is SGHRS and CDR2 YFSETQ. Trimming shortened V by 3 bases and J by 4 bases, and 6 bases separated the two germline ends. CDR3 DNA sequence: TGCGCCAGCAGCTCCCCAGCAGATACGCAGTATTTT. This translates into CASSSPADTQYF. Full variable domain (missing parts from reference TRBV5-1 and TRBJ2-3): KAGVTQTPRYLIKTRGQQVTLSCSPISGHRSVSWYQQTPGQGLQFLFEYFSETQRNKGNFPGRFSGRQFSNSRSEMNVSTLELGDSALYLCASSSPADTQYFGPGTRLTVL.

This chain joins TRBV5-1 and TRBJ2-3, with 8 bases matching TRBD2. Germline values: CDR1 SGHRS, CDR2 YFSETQ. The length of the CDR3 is 17 residues. With V trimmed by 2 bases and J by 1 base, 9 bases remained unmatched. The CDR3 region has the DNA TGCGCCAGCAGCTTAGGCCCAGGAGCGGGGGGCACAGATACGCAGTATTTT. It yields the protein CASSLGPGAGGTDTQYF.

The V gene is TRBV6-5, the J gene TRBJ2-5; the match to TRBD2 covers 8 bases. CDR1 and CDR2 from the germline V gene are MNHEY and SVGAGI. Trimming removed 7 bases from V and 2 bases from J; junction bases left unmatched: 3. This CDR3 is built from 13 residues. The CDR3 loop is CASMGGGQETQYF. The CDR3 coding sequence is TGTGCCAGCATGGGCGGGGGGCAAGAGACCCAGTACTTC.

The V and J genes are TRBV10-1 and TRBJ1-6; 7 bases agree with TRBD1. This CDR3 region has 14 residues. Per germline, CDR1 WNHNN and CDR2 SYGVQD (reference sequence). V shed 7 bases and J 7 bases; nucleotides not matched to a gene: 7. The CDR3 protein is CASTGTAKNSPLHF. The CDR3 DNA is TGCGCCAGCACCGGGACAGCCAAAAATTCACCCCTCCACTTT.

V gene TRBV5-1 combines with J gene TRBJ2-3, with TRBD2 matching 8 bases. Looked up from germline, CDR1 is SGHRS and CDR2 is YFSETQ. The CDR3 has 14 amino acids. V shed 6 bases and J 1 base; nucleotides not matched to a gene: 4. CDR3: CASTHGGGTDTQYF. CDR3 bases: TGCGCCAGCACCCACGGGGGGGGCACAGATACGCAGTATTTT.

The J gene is TRBJ2-5, the V gene TRBV4-2, with 9 bases fitting TRBD2. V was clipped by 1 base and J by 0 bases; unmatched bases: 3. Germline CDR1 LGHNA, CDR2 YNFKEQ. The CDR3 is 16 amino acids. The CDR3: CASSQGTSGYQETQYF. CDR3 in DNA: TGTGCCAGCAGCCAAGGAACTAGCGGGTACCAAGAGACCCAGTACTTC.

This chain connects TRBV4-2 to TRBJ2-1, with 8 bases lining up with TRBD2. CDR1 LGHNA and CDR2 YNFKEQ come from the germline V gene. The CDR3 runs 18 residues. After removal of 1 base from V and 0 bases from J, the junction contained 8 bases not matched to a gene. CDR3 nucleotides: TGTGCCAGCAGCCAAGGTGCAGGACTAGCCAACTCCTACAATGAGCAGTTCTTC. Its protein product is CASSQGAGLANSYNEQFF.

The rearrangement uses TRBV19 and TRBJ2-7; a possible D gene is TRBD1 (6 bases). The germline V and J ends were trimmed by 5 bases and 3 bases, with 11 bases remaining between them. The germline V gene encodes CDR1 LNHDA and CDR2 SQIVND (reference sequence). The CDR3 sequence is 13 residues long. The CDR3 DNA sequence: TGTGCCAGTAGTTCGGACAGTTTCTACGAGCAGTACTTC. Its translation is CASSSDSFYEQYF. Based on the CDR3 plus reference TRBV19 and TRBJ2-7, the full variable domain is DGGITQSPKYLFRKEGQNVTLSCEQNLNHDAMYWYRQDPGQGLRLIYYSQIVNDFQKGDIAEGYSVSREKKESFPLTVTSAQKNPTAFYLCASSSDSFYEQYFGPGTRLTVT.

The rearrangement uses TRBV7-8 and TRBJ1-4; D may be TRBD1 (6 bases). Trimming stripped 5 bases from V and 7 bases from J, with 17 bases between. Germline CDR1 is SGHVS and CDR2 is FQNEAQ. The CDR3 sequence is 15 residues long. The CDR3 nucleotides read TGTGCCAGCAGCCCGAGGGACACCCGGGGTGAAAAACTGTTTTTT. Its translation: CASSPRDTRGEKLFF.

The CDR3 spells CASSVGSGARQASNQPQHF. The CDR3 DNA is TGTGCCAGCAGCGTAGGTTCTGGGGCCCGACAGGCAAGCAATCAGCCCCAGCATTTT. The chain joins TRBV9 to TRBJ1-5; perhaps TRBD1 as D (6 bases). V lost 0 bases to trimming and J lost 1 base, with 20 bases between them. The germline CDR1 and CDR2 sequences are SGDLS and YYNGEE. This CDR3 is 19 amino acids long. The variable domain in full, with the rest retrieved from reference TRBV9 and TRBJ1-5, is DSGVTQTPKHLITATGQRVTLRCSPRSGDLSVYWYQQSLDQGLQFLIQYYNGEERAKGNILERFSAQQFPDLHSELNLSSLELGDSALYFCASSVGSGARQASNQPQHFGDGTRLSIL.

The rearrangement uses TRBV28 and TRBJ1-1; D not resolved. Germline CDR1 MDHEN, CDR2 SYDVKM. CDR3 length: 13 amino acids. V gave up 2 bases and J gave up 0 bases, with 4 bases separating them. CDR3: CASSLIMNTEAFF. In nucleotides, the CDR3 is TGTGCCAGCAGTTTAATTATGAACACTGAAGCTTTCTTT.

V gene TRBV9 combines with J gene TRBJ2-1; D call uncertain. Germline lookup yields CDR1 SGDLS and CDR2 YYNGEE. The CDR3 is 13 amino acids. V was shortened by 1 base and J by 8 bases, with 10 bases between the two germline ends. In nucleotides, the CDR3 is TGTGCCAGCAGCGTATCTTCAAGAGATGAGCAGTTCTTC. This sequence encodes CASSVSSRDEQFF.

The chain employs TRBV6-1 and TRBJ2-1, with TRBD1 matching over 9 bases. The trim removed 2 bases at V and 0 bases at J, leaving 5 bases unmatched. The CDR3 covers 17 residues. In germline, CDR1 is MNHNS, CDR2 SASEGT. The CDR3 region has the DNA TGTGCCAGCAGTGAAAAGACAGGGGGGGGCTCCTACAATGAGCAGTTCTTC. Its protein product is CASSEKTGGGSYNEQFF.

This clone was seen ten or more times. CDR3 in amino acids: CASSEARGSHSNQPQHF. The CDR3 region has the DNA TGTGCCAGTAGTGAGGCCAGGGGGAGTCATAGCAATCAGCCCCAGCATTTT. The chain couples TRBV19 to TRBJ1-5, with 7 bases matching TRBD1. V lost 5 bases to trimming and J lost 0 bases; unmatched junction nucleotides: 10. The CDR3 sequence is 17 residues long. Germline V lookup: CDR1 LNHDA, CDR2 SQIVND (reference sequence).

This clone has a single count. This rearrangement joins TRBV6-5 to TRBJ2-4; 10 bases fit TRBD1. Germline V gene data show CDR1 as MNHEY and CDR2 as SVGAGI. This CDR3 is built from 14 residues. In DNA form, the CDR3 reads TGTGCGGCCGACCGGACAGGGGGTCCGAACATTCAGTACTTC. The encoded protein is CAADRTGGPNIQYF.

The chain employs TRBV6-1 and TRBJ2-7, with D maybe TRBD2 (5 bases). With 2 bases removed from V and 2 bases from J, the gap between germline ends came to 19 bases. The length of the CDR3 is 17 residues. Germline V lookup: CDR1 MNHNS, CDR2 SASEGT. CDR3: CASSEFMSGSGTYEQYF. CDR3 coding DNA: TGTGCCAGCAGTGAATTTATGAGCGGTTCCGGTACCTACGAGCAGTACTTC.

The chain recombines TRBV7-8 with TRBJ2-1; 8 bases agree with TRBD2. Trimming took 4 bases from V and 4 from J; bases not matched to a gene: 9. Per the germline V gene, CDR1 is SGHVS and CDR2 is FQNEAQ. This CDR3 has 16 residues. CDR3 nucleotide sequence: TGTGCCAGCAGCTCCGATGGCCAGCGGGGGTACAATGAGCAGTTCTTC. Amino acid sequence: CASSSDGQRGYNEQFF.

In this sample, this clone turned up a few times. The CDR3 sequence: CAISDRRDTNNEQFF. The CDR3 DNA sequence: TGTGCCATCAGTGACCGCCGGGACACCAACAATGAGCAGTTCTTC. The rearrangement joins TRBV10-3 to TRBJ2-1, with D possibly being TRBD1 (6 bases). Germline CDR1 is ENHRY and CDR2 is SYGVKD. The V gene lost 3 bases and the J gene lost 5 bases, with 14 bases spanning the gap. The CDR3 runs to 15 residues.

This chain connects TRBV10-3 to TRBJ1-1; the match to TRBD1 covers 8 bases. Germline CDR1 and CDR2: ENHRY and SYGVKD. This CDR3 has 14 amino acids. Unmatched junction bases numbered 6, after V lost 4 bases and J lost 5 bases. The CDR3 DNA follows: TGTGCCATCAGTGGTACAGGGGGTTTGACTGAAGCTTTCTTT. This codes for CAISGTGGLTEAFF.

With respect to this clone: Other DNA sequences in the sample encode the same CDR3. This chain connects TRBV3-1 (or the pseudogene TRBV3-2) to TRBJ2-1; no firm D call. Germline loops: CDR1 LGHDT, CDR2 YNNKEL (reference sequence). Trimming cost V 0 bases and J 9 bases, with 9 bases left between them. The CDR3 loop spans 13 amino acids. CDR3 bases: TGTGCCAGCAGCCAAGATAGATCCGGTGAGCAGTTCTTC. Its translation: CASSQDRSGEQFF.

V is TRBV11-2 and J is TRBJ2-6; 9 bases line up with TRBD1. The CDR3 runs to 19 residues. In germline, CDR1 is SGHAT, CDR2 FQNNGV. The junction had 11 bases not matched to a gene; V was cut back by 4 bases and J by 1 base. The CDR3 is CASSWLPGQGSSGANVLTF. In DNA form, the CDR3 reads TGTGCCAGCAGCTGGTTACCGGGACAGGGCTCTTCTGGGGCCAACGTCCTGACTTTC.

The CDR3 DNA follows: TGTGCCAGCAGTCGCTGGAATACAGCCTCTGGGGCCAACGTCCTGACTTTC. Protein: CASSRWNTASGANVLTF. V is TRBV27 and J is TRBJ2-6; D gene uncertain. The length of the CDR3 is 17 residues. Deletions cut 5 bases from V and 0 bases from J, with 14 bases between. The V gene's germline CDR1 is MNHEY and CDR2 SMNVEV (reference sequence).

V and J are TRBV4-3 and TRBJ2-1; 11 nucleotides match TRBD2. Germline loops: CDR1 LGHNA, CDR2 YSLEER. V gave up 3 bases and J gave up 2 bases; unmatched junction bases: 6. CDR3 size: 17 residues. The DNA of the CDR3 is TGCGCCAGCAGCCAGTATAGCGGGGGGGACCCCTACAATGAGCAGTTCTTC. It codes for CASSQYSGGDPYNEQFF.

The chain is built from TRBV10-1 and TRBJ2-7, with a possible D match to TRBD1 (6 bases). The CDR3 consists of 13 residues. Trimming removed 8 bases from V and 3 bases from J, with 14 bases in between. Germline V lookup: CDR1 WNHNN, CDR2 SYGVQD (reference sequence). In DNA, the CDR3 is TGCGCCAGCTCCCGAACAGGGAACTACGAGCAGTACTTC. Protein sequence: CASSRTGNYEQYF.